This TCR beta chain appears in the sequencing data of a study of breast tumors, draining lymph nodes, adjacent tissues. Study-level findings and limits: Tumor and nontumor repertoires were significantly more similar in luminal-like than in basal-like breast cancer. Findings are consistent with lymph node origin and intratumoral expansion of most tumor T cells.

TCRdb reprocessed the multiplex PCR reads via MiXCR and lists one record per CDR3 protein. The sample consists of around 140,000 distinct CDR3 sequences, about 20% of them appearing once. This clonotype was counted ten times or more. Its matching antigen is unknown. The CDR3 is 14 residues long. V lost 0 bases, J lost 14 bases, and 10 bases stayed unmatched. Germline values: CDR1 LGHNA, CDR2 YSLEER. Breast cancer patients provided tissue from their axillary draining lymph nodes. The chain recombines TRBV4-3 with TRBJ2-3; 8 bases line up with TRBD1. The specimen was axillary lymph node tissue. This TCR derives from a female donor with breast cancer. Some clones in this sample may be carry-over from other donors' samples. The CDR3 coding sequence is TGCGCCAGCAGCCAAGAAGGTTCAGGGGGCGAGCTGTATTTT. It is translated as CASSQEGSGGELYF.